A selection of T cell receptor beta chains follows, all from one sample in a study of blood T cell repertoires in COVID-19. Clones were sequenced by immunoSEQ multiplex PCR, and TCRdb holds only the in-frame ones, with some missing. The repertoire holds roughly 45,000 clones, approximately 86% seen once, with 5.4% in the top ten. Sequenced sample: peripheral blood. The receptors come from a man aged 45 to 65 with active COVID-19. The CDR3 runs from the conserved cysteine through the conserved F or W. A D gene is named only where the DNA matches it firmly. Clone size is shown for a subset of rows, as once, few, many or a class of expanded clone.

CDR3 length	D gene	V gene	J gene	clone size	CDR3 protein	CDR3 DNA
16	-	TRBV20-1	TRBJ1-1	-	CSASSLSGATNTEAFF	TGCAGTGCTAGTAGTCTGTCAGGGGCTACGAACACTGAAGCTTTCTTT
16	TRBD1	TRBV4-3	TRBJ2-7	-	CASSQDGRQGIYEQYF	TGCGCCAGCAGCCAAGATGGGCGACAGGGGATCTACGAGCAGTACTTC
15	-	TRBV5-1	TRBJ2-2	-	CASSLQGSNTGELFF	TGCGCCAGCAGCTTGCAGGGTTCGAACACCGGGGAGCTGTTTTTT
16	TRBD2	TRBV5-1	TRBJ2-1	-	CASSLVAGGGNNEQFF	TGCGCCAGCAGCTTGGTAGCGGGAGGTGGGAACAATGAGCAGTTCTTC
15	TRBD2	TRBV5-8	TRBJ2-1	-	CASSPRVAGDNEQFF	TGTGCCAGCAGCCCTCGGGTAGCGGGGGACAATGAGCAGTTCTTC
13	TRBD1	TRBV30	TRBJ2-7	-	CAWSGQALVEQYF	TGTGCCTGGTCGGGACAGGCGTTAGTGGAGCAGTACTTC
14	-	TRBV9	TRBJ1-2	once	CASSVGGTNYGYTF	TGTGCCAGCAGCGTAGGCGGCACGAACTATGGCTACACCTTC
19	-	TRBV19	TRBJ1-5	-	CATLSEAINRLYSNQPQHF	TGTGCCACCCTCTCGGAAGCGATTAATCGCCTTTATAGCAATCAGCCCCAGCATTTT
17	TRBD1	TRBV11-3	TRBJ2-7	-	CASSSPRRGGAGYEQYF	TGTGCCAGCAGCTCCCCCCGACGAGGGGGCGCCGGTTACGAGCAGTACTTC
12	-	TRBV6-1	TRBJ1-2	-	CASSEGPYGYTF	TGTGCCAGCAGTGAAGGTCCGTATGGCTACACCTTC
15	TRBD1	TRBV7-8	TRBJ2-7	-	CASSLYRGSSYEQYF	TGTGCCAGCAGCTTATACAGGGGGTCGTCCTACGAGCAGTACTTC
15	TRBD1	TRBV4-2	TRBJ2-5	-	CASSLDRGRPETQYF	TGTGCCAGCAGCCTAGACAGGGGGAGACCGGAGACCCAGTACTTC
12	-	TRBV29-1	TRBJ2-5	-	CSGGQGSETQYF	TGCAGCGGGGGGCAGGGGTCAGAGACCCAGTACTTC
13	-	TRBV5-1	TRBJ1-1	-	CASRLAENTEAFF	TGCGCCAGCAGGCTGGCAGAGAACACTGAAGCTTTCTTT
16	TRBD2	TRBV7-9	TRBJ2-2	once	CASSSQTSGGTGELFF	TGTGCCAGCAGCTCCCAGACTAGCGGGGGCACCGGGGAGCTGTTTTTT
17	TRBD1	TRBV9	TRBJ1-2	-	CASSDPEDREVNYGYTF	TGTGCCAGCAGCGATCCAGAGGACAGGGAGGTTAACTATGGCTACACCTTC
14	TRBD2	TRBV30	TRBJ2-3	-	CAWSQTSFTDTQYF	TGTGCCTGGAGTCAGACTAGCTTCACAGATACGCAGTATTTT
16	TRBD1	TRBV11-2	TRBJ2-3	-	CASSYRTGTSTDTQYF	TGTGCCAGCAGCTACCGGACAGGGACTAGCACAGATACGCAGTATTTT
13	TRBD2	TRBV7-9	TRBJ2-3	-	CAILSGGVNTQYF	TGTGCCATCTTGAGCGGGGGGGTGAATACGCAGTATTTT
16	-	TRBV5-5	TRBJ1-4	-	CASSFSPTGSNEKLFF	TGTGCCAGCAGCTTTTCCCCGACAGGAAGTAATGAAAAACTGTTTTTT
16	-	TRBV28	TRBJ2-3	-	CASSSPRGGISDTQYF	TGTGCCAGCAGTAGCCCAAGGGGCGGGATTTCAGATACGCAGTATTTT
16	TRBD2	TRBV4-1	TRBJ2-3	-	CASSQVWGGTTDTQYF	TGCGCCAGCAGCCAAGTATGGGGGGGAACCACAGATACGCAGTATTTT
12	-	TRBV10-3	TRBJ2-3	once	CATGRSTDTQYF	TGTGCCACAGGGCGGAGCACAGATACGCAGTATTTT
15	-	TRBV4-1	TRBJ2-3	-	CASSQARVSTDTQYF	TGCGCCAGCAGCCAAGCCAGGGTTAGCACAGATACGCAGTATTTT
15	-	TRBV13	TRBJ2-4	-	CASSPFGVVRNIQYF	TGTGCCAGCAGCCCCTTCGGAGTAGTTCGGAACATTCAGTACTTC
18	TRBD2	TRBV4-3	TRBJ2-5	once	CASSPSLGLAGGLGTQYF	TGCGCCAGCAGCCCGAGTTTAGGACTAGCGGGAGGTTTGGGGACCCAGTACTTC
13	TRBD1	TRBV19	TRBJ1-1	-	CASSNRGSTEAFF	TGTGCCAGTAGTAACAGGGGGAGCACTGAAGCTTTCTTT
14	-	TRBV5-4	TRBJ2-3	-	CASSFHGGTDTQYF	TGTGCCAGCAGCTTTCACGGGGGCACAGATACGCAGTATTTT
15	TRBD2	TRBV24-1	TRBJ2-7	-	CATSDRAGGSYEQYF	TGTGCCACCAGTGATCGAGCGGGAGGATCCTACGAGCAGTACTTC
15	-	TRBV21-1	TRBJ1-6	-	CASSIRDRDNSPLHF	TGTGCCAGCAGCATACGAGACAGAGATAATTCACCCCTCCACTTT
14	TRBD1	TRBV6-5	TRBJ1-4	-	CASSRQGQNEKLFF	TGTGCCAGCAGTCGACAGGGGCAAAATGAAAAACTGTTTTTT
15	TRBD1	TRBV28	TRBJ2-5	once	CASSFRGDREKTQYF	TGTGCCAGCAGTTTTCGTGGGGACAGGGAGAAGACCCAGTACTTC
16	TRBD2	TRBV7-9	TRBJ2-3	-	CASSLGAGGRGDTQYF	TGTGCCAGCAGCTTAGGTGCCGGCGGGAGGGGAGATACGCAGTATTTT
16	TRBD2	TRBV7-9	TRBJ2-3	-	CASSSSLAGRGYTQYF	TGTGCCAGCAGCTCCTCTCTAGCGGGACGGGGGTATACGCAGTATTTT
13	-	TRBV19	TRBJ2-5	-	CASSIQGGETQYF	TGTGCCAGTAGTATTCAGGGAGGTGAGACCCAGTACTTC
13	-	TRBV28	TRBJ1-2	-	CASSLGGGYGYTF	TGTGCCAGCAGCCTAGGGGGAGGGTATGGCTACACCTTC
21	-	TRBV21-1	TRBJ2-7	-	CASSKGGNWDRESSFSYEQYF	TGTGCCAGCAGCAAAGGGGGAAACTGGGACAGGGAAAGCAGCTTCTCCTACGAGCAGTACTTC
18	TRBD1	TRBV3-1/TRBV3-2	TRBJ2-2	-	CASSQVMMAAGGSGELFF	TGTGCCAGCAGCCAAGTAATGATGGCGGCAGGGGGCTCCGGGGAGCTGTTTTTT
17	-	TRBV13	TRBJ2-3	-	CASSLSLAHTSTDTQYF	TGTGCCAGCAGCTTAAGCCTAGCTCATACTAGCACAGATACGCAGTATTTT
16	TRBD2	TRBV7-9	TRBJ2-1	-	CASSPMTSGIYNEQFF	TGTGCCAGCAGCCCGATGACTAGCGGAATATACAATGAGCAGTTCTTC
13	-	TRBV5-4	TRBJ2-1	once	CASSLSTFGDQFF	TGTGCCAGCAGCTTGTCGACTTTCGGTGACCAGTTCTTC
10	-	TRBV20-1	TRBJ2-7	-	CSASRLEQYF	TGCAGTGCTAGCCGACTAGAGCAGTACTTC
12	-	TRBV2	TRBJ1-2	once	CASNPESYGYTF	TGTGCCAGCAACCCAGAAAGCTATGGCTACACCTTC
13	-	TRBV7-2	TRBJ1-5	-	CASSLQESQPQHF	TGTGCCAGCAGCTTACAGGAATCTCAGCCCCAGCATTTT
15	TRBD2	TRBV28	TRBJ2-7	-	CASSGAPSGRGEQYF	TGTGCCAGCAGTGGAGCCCCTAGCGGGAGGGGCGAGCAGTACTTC
14	TRBD1	TRBV18	TRBJ2-5	-	CASSRDRVQETQYF	TGTGCCAGCTCGCGGGACAGGGTACAAGAGACCCAGTACTTC
14	TRBD2	TRBV7-2	TRBJ2-1	-	CASSFHSGGAEQFF	TGTGCCAGCAGCTTCCATAGCGGGGGGGCTGAGCAGTTCTTC
17	TRBD2	TRBV5-1	TRBJ2-3	-	CASSLAYSGGGEDTQYF	TGCGCCAGCAGCTTGGCCTATAGCGGGGGAGGGGAAGATACGCAGTATTTT
15	-	TRBV27	TRBJ1-1	few	CASSLSGRMTTEAFF	TGTGCCAGCAGTTTATCGGGGCGCATGACAACTGAAGCTTTCTTT
16	TRBD1	TRBV11-3	TRBJ1-4	-	CASSSARQGQNEKLFF	TGTGCCAGCAGCTCCGCCCGACAGGGTCAGAATGAAAAACTGTTTTTT
13	TRBD1	TRBV2	TRBJ1-1	-	CASSLTGYAEAFF	TGTGCCAGCAGTCTGACAGGGTACGCCGAAGCTTTCTTT